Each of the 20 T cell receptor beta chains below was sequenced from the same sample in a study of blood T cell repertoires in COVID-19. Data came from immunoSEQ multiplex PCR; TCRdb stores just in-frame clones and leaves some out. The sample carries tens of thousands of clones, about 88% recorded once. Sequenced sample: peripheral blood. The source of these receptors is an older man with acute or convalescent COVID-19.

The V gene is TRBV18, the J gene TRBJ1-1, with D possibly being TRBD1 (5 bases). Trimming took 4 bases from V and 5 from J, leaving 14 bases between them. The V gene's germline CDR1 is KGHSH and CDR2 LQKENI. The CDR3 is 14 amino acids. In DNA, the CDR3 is TGTGCCAGCTCACGATCACAAGGGGAAACTGAAGCTTTCTTT. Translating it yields CASSRSQGETEAFF.

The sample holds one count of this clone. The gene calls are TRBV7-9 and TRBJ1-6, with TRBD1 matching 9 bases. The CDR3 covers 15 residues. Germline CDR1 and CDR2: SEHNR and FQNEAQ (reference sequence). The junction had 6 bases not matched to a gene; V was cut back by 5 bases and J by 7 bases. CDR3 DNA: TGTGCCAGCAGCGCCACCGGGACAGGGAATTCACCCCTCCACTTT. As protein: CASSATGTGNSPLHF.

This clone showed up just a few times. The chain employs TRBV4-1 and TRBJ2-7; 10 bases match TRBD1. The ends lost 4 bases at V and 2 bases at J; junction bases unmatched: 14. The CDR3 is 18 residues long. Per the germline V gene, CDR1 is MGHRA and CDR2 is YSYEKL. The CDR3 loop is CASSPYPGQGKSTYEQYF. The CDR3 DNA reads TGCGCCAGCAGCCCTTACCCGGGACAGGGGAAGTCTACCTACGAGCAGTACTTC.

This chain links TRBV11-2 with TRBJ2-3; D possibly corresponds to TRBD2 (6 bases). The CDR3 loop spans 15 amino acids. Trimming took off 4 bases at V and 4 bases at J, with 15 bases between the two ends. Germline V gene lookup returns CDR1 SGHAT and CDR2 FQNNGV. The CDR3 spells CASSSSSSGSDTQYF. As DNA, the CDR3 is TGTGCCAGCAGCTCCTCATCCAGCGGGTCAGATACGCAGTATTTT.

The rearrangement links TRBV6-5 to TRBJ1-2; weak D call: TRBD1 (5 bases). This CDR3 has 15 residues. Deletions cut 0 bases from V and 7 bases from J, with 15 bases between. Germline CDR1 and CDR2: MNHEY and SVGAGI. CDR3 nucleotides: TGTGCCAGCAGTTACTCGTCAGGGAGGAAACGTGGCTACACCTTC. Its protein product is CASSYSSGRKRGYTF.

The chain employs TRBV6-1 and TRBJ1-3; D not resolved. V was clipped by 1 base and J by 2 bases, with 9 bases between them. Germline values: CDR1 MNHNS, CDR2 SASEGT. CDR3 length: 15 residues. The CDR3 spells CASSEGPAPGNTIYF. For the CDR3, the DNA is TGTGCCAGCAGTGAAGGGCCTGCCCCTGGAAACACCATATATTTT.

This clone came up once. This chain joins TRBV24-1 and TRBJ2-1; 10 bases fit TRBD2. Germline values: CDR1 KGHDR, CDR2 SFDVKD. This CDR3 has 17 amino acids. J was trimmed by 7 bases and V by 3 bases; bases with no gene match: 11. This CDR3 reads CATSDITSGEGSNEQFF. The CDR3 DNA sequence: TGTGCCACCAGTGATATAACTAGCGGGGAGGGGTCAAATGAGCAGTTCTTC.

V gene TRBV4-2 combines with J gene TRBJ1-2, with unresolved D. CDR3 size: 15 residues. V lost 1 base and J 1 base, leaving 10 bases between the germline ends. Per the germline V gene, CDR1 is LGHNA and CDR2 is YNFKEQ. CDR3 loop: CASSQGVGGNYGYTF. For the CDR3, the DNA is TGTGCCAGCAGCCAAGGTGTTGGCGGTAACTATGGCTACACCTTC.

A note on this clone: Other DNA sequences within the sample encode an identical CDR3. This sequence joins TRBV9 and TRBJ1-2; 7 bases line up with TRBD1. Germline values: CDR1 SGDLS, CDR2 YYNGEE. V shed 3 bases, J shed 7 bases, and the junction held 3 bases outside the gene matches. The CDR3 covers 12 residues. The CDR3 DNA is TGTGCCAGCAGCGCCTCAGGGGGTGGCTACACCTTC. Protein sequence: CASSASGGGYTF. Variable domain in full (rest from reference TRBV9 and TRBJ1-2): DSGVTQTPKHLITATGQRVTLRCSPRSGDLSVYWYQQSLDQGLQFLIQYYNGEERAKGNILERFSAQQFPDLHSELNLSSLELGDSALYFCASSASGGGYTFGSGTRLTVV.

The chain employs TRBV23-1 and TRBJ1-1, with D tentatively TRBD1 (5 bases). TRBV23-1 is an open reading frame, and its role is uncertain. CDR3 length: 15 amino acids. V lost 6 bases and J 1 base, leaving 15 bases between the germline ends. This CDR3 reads CASRQAPKGNTEAFF. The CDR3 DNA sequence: TGCGCCAGCAGACAGGCCCCGAAGGGGAACACTGAAGCTTTCTTT.

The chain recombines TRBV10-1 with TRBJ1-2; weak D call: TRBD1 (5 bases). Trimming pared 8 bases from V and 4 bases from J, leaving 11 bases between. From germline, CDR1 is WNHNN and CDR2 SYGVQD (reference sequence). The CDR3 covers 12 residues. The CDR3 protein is CASGGGTYGYTF. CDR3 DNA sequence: TGCGCCAGCGGGGGGGGTACCTATGGCTACACCTTC.

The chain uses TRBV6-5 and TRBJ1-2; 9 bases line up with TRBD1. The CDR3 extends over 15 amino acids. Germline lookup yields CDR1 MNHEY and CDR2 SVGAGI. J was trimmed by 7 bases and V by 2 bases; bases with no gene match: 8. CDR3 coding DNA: TGTGCCAGCAGTTACCTTCGGACAGGGGTTGGTGGCTACACCTTC. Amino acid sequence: CASSYLRTGVGGYTF.

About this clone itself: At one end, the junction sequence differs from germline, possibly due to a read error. The CDR3 is CASSLSGGRIYGQYF. In nucleotides, the CDR3 is TGTGCCAGCAGTTTATCGGGGGGACGGATCTACGGGCAGTACTTC. The chain is built from TRBV27 and TRBJ2-7, with a tentative D call TRBD2 (6 bases). CDR1 MNHEY and CDR2 SMNVEV come from the germline V gene (reference sequence). The CDR3 contains 15 residues.

CDR3 region: CASTRSRTGLPNEQFF. In DNA form, the CDR3 reads TGTGCCAGCACCAGAAGTAGGACAGGCCTTCCGAATGAGCAGTTCTTC. The V and J genes are TRBV28 and TRBJ2-1; 7 nucleotides match TRBD1. Unmatched junction bases numbered 16, after V lost 7 bases and J lost 7 bases. Per the germline V gene, CDR1 is MDHEN and CDR2 is SYDVKM. The CDR3 runs 16 residues.

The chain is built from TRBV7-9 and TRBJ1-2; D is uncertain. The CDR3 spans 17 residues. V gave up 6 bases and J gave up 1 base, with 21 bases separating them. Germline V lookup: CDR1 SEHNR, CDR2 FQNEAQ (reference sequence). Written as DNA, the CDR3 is TGTGCCAGCAGTCTCGGGAGTGGCGAGTGGGATAACTATGGCTACACCTTC. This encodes CASSLGSGEWDNYGYTF.

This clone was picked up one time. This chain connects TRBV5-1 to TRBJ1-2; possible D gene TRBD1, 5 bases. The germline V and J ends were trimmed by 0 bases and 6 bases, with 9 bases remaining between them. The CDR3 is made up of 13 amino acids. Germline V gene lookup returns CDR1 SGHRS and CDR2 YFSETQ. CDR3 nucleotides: TGCGCCAGCAGCTTGGCGGGACTGGATGGCTACACCTTC. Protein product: CASSLAGLDGYTF.

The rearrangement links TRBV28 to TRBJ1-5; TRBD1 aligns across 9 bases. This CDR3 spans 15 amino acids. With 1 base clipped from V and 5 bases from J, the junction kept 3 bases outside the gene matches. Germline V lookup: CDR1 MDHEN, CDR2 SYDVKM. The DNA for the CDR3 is TGTGCCAGCAGTTTATTAACAGGGGGCTATCAGCCCCAGCATTTT. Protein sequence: CASSLLTGGYQPQHF.

The CDR3, as DNA: TGTGCCAGCAGCTTGGCTCCCGGGACAGCTAACTATGGCTACACCTTC. Amino acid sequence: CASSLAPGTANYGYTF. The chain couples TRBV5-4 to TRBJ1-2; 7 bases fit TRBD1. In germline, CDR1 is SGHNT, CDR2 YYREEE (reference sequence). V dropped 0 bases and J dropped 0; count of bases not matched to a gene: 5. The CDR3 is made up of 16 amino acids.

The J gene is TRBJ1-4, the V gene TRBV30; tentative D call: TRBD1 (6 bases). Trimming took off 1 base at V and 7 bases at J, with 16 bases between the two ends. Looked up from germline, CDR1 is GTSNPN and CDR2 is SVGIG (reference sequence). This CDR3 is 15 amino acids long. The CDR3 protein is CAWSATRRGGEKLFF. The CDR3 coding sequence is TGTGCCTGGAGTGCAACTCGGAGGGGGGGTGAAAAACTGTTTTTT.

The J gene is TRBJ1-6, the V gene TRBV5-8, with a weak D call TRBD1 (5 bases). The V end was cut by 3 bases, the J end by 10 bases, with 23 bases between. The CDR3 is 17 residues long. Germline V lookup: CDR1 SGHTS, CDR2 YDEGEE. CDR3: CASSSPWDSTRGSPLHF. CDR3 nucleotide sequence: TGTGCCAGCAGCTCCCCTTGGGACTCCACGCGGGGATCACCCCTCCACTTT.